This T cell receptor (beta chain) was retrieved from a study of cytomegalovirus exposure and HLA in healthy donors. Study information: Inside one of the first data releases sat about 85 million unique TCRs taken from HLA-typed donors.

From germline, CDR1 is MNHNY and CDR2 SVGAGI (reference sequence). The germline V and J ends were trimmed by 4 bases and 6 bases, with 13 bases remaining between them. The CDR3 sequence is 13 residues long. With 60 Vbeta and 13 Jbeta primers, the PCR was carried out. Authors' analysis steps: A later analysis counted tens of millions of unique TCR beta chains, some 12 million shared. TCRdb's copy holds only in-frame clones and misses some; the assay was immunoSEQ multiplex PCR. V and J calls and clone size are those listed in that table; D and trimming were worked out from the DNA. This table holds more than 150,000 clones, about three quarters found once. Details on this clone: The target antigen is unknown.

General study results and limits: As was reported, the classifier diagnosed cytomegalovirus status with high specificity and sensitivity. A later analysis appeared to link common viral pathogens to several of the most significant clusters.

The sample taken for sequencing was PBMCs. This sequence was found in a man aged 18 to 35 in good health and CMV-seronegative. This chain joins TRBV6-6 and TRBJ2-7, with TRBD1 as a possible D gene (5 bases). The CDR3 DNA sequence: TGTGCCAGCAGTTTCCACCTCGACAGCGAGCAGTACTTC. Its protein product is CASSFHLDSEQYF.